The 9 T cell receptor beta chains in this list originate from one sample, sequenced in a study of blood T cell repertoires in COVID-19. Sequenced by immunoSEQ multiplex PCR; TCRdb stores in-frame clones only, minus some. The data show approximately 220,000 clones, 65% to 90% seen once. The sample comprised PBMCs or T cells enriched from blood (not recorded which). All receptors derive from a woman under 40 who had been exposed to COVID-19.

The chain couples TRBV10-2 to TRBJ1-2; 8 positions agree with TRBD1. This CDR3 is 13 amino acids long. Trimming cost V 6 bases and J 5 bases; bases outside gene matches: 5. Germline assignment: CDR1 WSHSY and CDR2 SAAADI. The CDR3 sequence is CASSGTGGYGYTF. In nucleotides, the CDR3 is TGCGCCAGCAGCGGGACAGGCGGGTATGGCTACACCTTC.

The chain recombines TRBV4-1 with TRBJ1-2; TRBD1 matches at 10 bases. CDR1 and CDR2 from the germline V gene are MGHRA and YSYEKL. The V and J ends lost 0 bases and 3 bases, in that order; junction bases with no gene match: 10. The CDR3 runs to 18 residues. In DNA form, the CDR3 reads TGCGCCAGCAGCCAAGATGGTGGGACAGGGGTGCATGACTATGGCTACACCTTC. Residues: CASSQDGGTGVHDYGYTF.

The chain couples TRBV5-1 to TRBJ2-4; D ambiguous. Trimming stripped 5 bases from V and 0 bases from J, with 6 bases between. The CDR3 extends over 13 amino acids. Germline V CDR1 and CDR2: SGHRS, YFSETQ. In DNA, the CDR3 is TGCGCCAGCAGGGAGATAGCCAAAAACATTCAGTACTTC. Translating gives CASREIAKNIQYF.

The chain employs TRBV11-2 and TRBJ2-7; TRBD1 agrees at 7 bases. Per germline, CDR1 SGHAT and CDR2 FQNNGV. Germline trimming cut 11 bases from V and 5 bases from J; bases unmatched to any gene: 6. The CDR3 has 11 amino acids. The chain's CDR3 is CAARGSDEQYF. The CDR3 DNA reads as TGTGCCGCCAGGGGGTCAGACGAGCAGTACTTC.

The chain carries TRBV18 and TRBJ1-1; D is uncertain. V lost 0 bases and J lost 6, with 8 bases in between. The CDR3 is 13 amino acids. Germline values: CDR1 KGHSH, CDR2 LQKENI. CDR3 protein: CASSPPSTAEAFF. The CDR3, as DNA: TGTGCCAGCTCACCACCCTCAACGGCTGAAGCTTTCTTT.

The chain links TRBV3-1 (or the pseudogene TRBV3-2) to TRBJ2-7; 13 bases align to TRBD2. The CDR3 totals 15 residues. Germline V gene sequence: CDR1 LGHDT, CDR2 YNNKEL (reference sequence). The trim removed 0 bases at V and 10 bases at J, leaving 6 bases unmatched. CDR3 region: CASSQDGTSGAQQYF. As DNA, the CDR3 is TGTGCCAGCAGCCAAGATGGGACTAGCGGGGCACAACAGTACTTC.

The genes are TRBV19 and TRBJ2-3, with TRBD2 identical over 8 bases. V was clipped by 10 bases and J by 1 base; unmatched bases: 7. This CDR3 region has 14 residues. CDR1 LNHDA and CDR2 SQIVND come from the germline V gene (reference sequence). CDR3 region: CATTSGGGTDTQYF. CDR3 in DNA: TGTGCCACGACCAGCGGGGGTGGCACAGATACGCAGTATTTT. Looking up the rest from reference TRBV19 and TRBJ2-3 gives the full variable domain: DGGITQSPKYLFRKEGQNVTLSCEQNLNHDAMYWYRQDPGQGLRLIYYSQIVNDFQKGDIAEGYSVSREKKESFPLTVTSAQKNPTAFYLCATTSGGGTDTQYFGPGTRLTVL.

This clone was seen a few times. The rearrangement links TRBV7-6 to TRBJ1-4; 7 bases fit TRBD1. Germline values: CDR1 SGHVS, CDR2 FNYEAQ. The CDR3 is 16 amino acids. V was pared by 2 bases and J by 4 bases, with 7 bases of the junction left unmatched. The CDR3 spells CASSLSGGRGNEKLFF. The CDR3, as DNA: TGTGCCAGCAGCTTATCAGGGGGTAGGGGTAATGAAAAACTGTTTTTT.

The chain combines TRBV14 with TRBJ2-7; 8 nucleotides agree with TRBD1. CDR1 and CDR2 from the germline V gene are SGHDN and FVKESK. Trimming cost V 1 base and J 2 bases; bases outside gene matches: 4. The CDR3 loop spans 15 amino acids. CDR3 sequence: CASSQGTGPTYEQYF. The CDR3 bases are TGTGCCAGCAGCCAAGGGACAGGGCCGACCTACGAGCAGTACTTC.